The 29 T cell receptor beta chains below come from one sample, sequenced in a study of molecular identifiers for immune sequencing clone quantification. MiXCR, applied by TCRdb to the PCR reads, yields one record per CDR3 protein. The sample lists over 600,000 distinct CDR3 sequences, 15% to 20% seen once, with 0.75% to 0.95% in the top ten. The sample taken for sequencing was naive CD8+ T cells from blood, with Jurkat cell RNA spiked in. The sample's subset: FACS-sorted CD8+CD4-CCR7+CD45RA+ naive T cells. The receptor set was obtained from a human donor in good health. Some libraries in this study had Jurkat cell RNA spiked in.

This clonotype occurred many times. The chain links TRBV21-1 to TRBJ2-4; the table's TRBD2 call for D was not verified on the DNA. TRBV21-1 is a recognized pseudogene. CDR3 size: 16 residues. CDR3 amino acids: CATLGGRREAKNIQYF. Here the CDR3 DNA reads TGTGCCACCCTTGGGGGTAGGAGGGAGGCCAAAAACATTCAGTACTTC.

This clonotype was picked up many times. The chain uses TRBV9 and TRBJ2-2, with 10 bases identical to TRBD2. V shed 3 bases and J 3 bases; nucleotides not matched to a gene: 8. Germline V gives CDR1 SGDLS, CDR2 YYNGEE. This CDR3 region has 17 residues. The CDR3 here is CASSAGLAGEDTGELFF. DNA of the CDR3: TGTGCCAGCAGCGCCGGTCTAGCGGGGGAGGACACCGGGGAGCTGTTTTTT. Full variable domain (missing parts from reference TRBV9 and TRBJ2-2): DSGVTQTPKHLITATGQRVTLRCSPRSGDLSVYWYQQSLDQGLQFLIQYYNGEERAKGNILERFSAQQFPDLHSELNLSSLELGDSALYFCASSAGLAGEDTGELFFGEGSRLTVL.

Of note for this clonotype: One junction end disagrees with the germline gene, perhaps due to a read error. The chain is built from TRBV6-2 or TRBV6-3 and TRBJ2-7, with a possible D match to TRBD2 (5 bases). The germline V gene has CDR1 MNHEY and CDR2 SVGEGT. This CDR3 is 14 amino acids long. In DNA form, the CDR3 reads TGTGCCAGCAGTTCTAGCCGCCCCACGGGCGAGCAGTGCTTC. Protein product: CASSSSRPTGEQCF.

This clonotype was seen at least ten times. The gene calls are TRBV7-3 and TRBJ2-3; D gene uncertain. The germline V gene has CDR1 SGHTA and CDR2 FQGTGA. The CDR3 extends over 14 amino acids. Between the trimmed V and J ends, which lost 6 bases and 4 bases, there was a span of 14 bases. The DNA of the CDR3 is TGTGCCAGCAGTGCATTGGACCCACCAGATACGCAGTATTTT. Protein product: CASSALDPPDTQYF.

This clonotype was seen a few times. The CDR3 is CASSFTSGDSNTGELFF. The CDR3 bases are TGTGCCAGCAGTTTTACCAGCGGGGATTCGAACACCGGGGAGCTGTTTTTT. The V call is TRBV12-3 or TRBV12-4, the J call TRBJ2-2, with 7 positions matching TRBD2. CDR3 size: 17 residues. The junction had 7 bases not matched to a gene; V was cut back by 3 bases and J by 0 bases.

In its sample, this clonotype was seen many times. The chain uses TRBV15 and TRBJ2-5; D call uncertain. The CDR3 contains 15 residues. The germline V and J ends were trimmed by 1 base and 2 bases, with 11 bases remaining between them. CDR1 is LNHNV, CDR2 YYDKDF, per germline (reference sequence). The CDR3 coding sequence is TGTGCCACCAGCAGAGTTTGGCACCTACAAGAGACCCAGTACTTC. As protein: CATSRVWHLQETQYF. Supplemented by reference TRBV15 and TRBJ2-5, the full variable domain reads DAMVIQNPRYQVTQFGKPVTLSCSQTLNHNVMYWYQQKSSQAPKLLFHYYDKDFNNEADTPDNFQSRRPNTSFCFLDIRSPGLGDTAMYLCATSRVWHLQETQYFGPGTRLLVL.

This clonotype showed up many times. The V call is TRBV5-6, the J call TRBJ2-3, with 7 positions matching TRBD2. CDR3 size: 16 residues. Germline CDR1 SGHDT, CDR2 YYEEEE. V was pared by 0 bases and J by 2 bases, with 6 bases of the junction left unmatched. CDR3 residues: CASSLAASGYTDTQYF. The CDR3 DNA sequence: TGTGCCAGCAGCTTGGCCGCTAGCGGCTACACAGATACGCAGTATTTT.

This chain links TRBV13 with TRBJ2-7; D uncertain. CDR3 length: 11 residues. V was shortened by 1 base and J by 10 bases, with 8 bases between the two germline ends. The germline gives CDR1 PRHDT, CDR2 FYEKMQ (reference sequence). The CDR3 DNA is TGTGCCAGCAGCTTAGAACAAGAACAGTACTTC. Its protein product is CASSLEQEQYF. Complete variable domain (other parts from reference TRBV13 and TRBJ2-7): AAGVIQSPRHLIKEKRETATLKCYPIPRHDTVYWYQQGPGQDPQFLISFYEKMQSDKGSIPDRFSAQQFSDYHSELNMSSLELGDSALYFCASSLEQEQYFGPGTRLTVT.

Details on this clonotype: The junction shows a germline mismatch at one end, possibly a read error. The chain links TRBV5-3 to TRBJ2-7; 7 positions agree with TRBD1. Being an ORF, TRBV5-3 has a function that is uncertain. CDR3 length equals 15 residues. This CDR3 reads CASSATGASSYERYF. DNA of the CDR3: TGTGCCAGCAGCGCCACAGGGGCGAGCTCCTACGAGCGGTACTTC.

There are many counts of this clonotype. This sequence joins TRBV9 and TRBJ1-1; TRBD1 matches at 10 bases. The CDR3 totals 14 residues. Germline V gene data show CDR1 as SGDLS and CDR2 as YYNGEE. V lost 3 bases, J lost 5 bases, and 4 bases stayed unmatched. DNA for the CDR3: TGTGCCAGCAGCGAGGACAGGGGGGGTACTGAAGCTTTCTTT. Amino acid sequence: CASSEDRGGTEAFF. The full variable domain, its missing parts supplied by reference TRBV9 and TRBJ1-1, is DSGVTQTPKHLITATGQRVTLRCSPRSGDLSVYWYQQSLDQGLQFLIQYYNGEERAKGNILERFSAQQFPDLHSELNLSSLELGDSALYFCASSEDRGGTEAFFGQGTRLTVV.

This clonotype was counted at least ten times. V gene TRBV4-1 combines with J gene TRBJ2-3; 8 bases fit TRBD2. The CDR3 runs 16 residues. The trim removed 3 bases at V and 1 base at J, leaving 6 bases unmatched. Germline V gene lookup returns CDR1 MGHRA and CDR2 YSYEKL. For the CDR3, the DNA is TGCGCCAGCAGCCAGGGCGGACTAGCTGGCACAGATACGCAGTATTTT. It yields the protein CASSQGGLAGTDTQYF.

A word on this clonotype: Given a much more abundant clone one base away, this may be a read error. The chain recombines TRBV12-3 or TRBV12-4 with TRBJ2-7; a possible D gene is TRBD1 (7 bases). Trimming removed 3 bases from V and 3 bases from J, with 15 bases in between. CDR3 length: 15 amino acids. The CDR3 loop reads CASSFGRRGDYEQYF. The CDR3 DNA follows: TGTGCCAGCAGTTTCGGTCGCAGGGGGGACTACGAGCAGTACTTC.

This clonotype was counted at least ten times. V usage is TRBV10-3 and J usage is TRBJ2-3; D is possibly TRBD1 (6 bases). Trimming took 3 bases from V and 0 from J, leaving 7 bases between them. Germline V lookup: CDR1 ENHRY, CDR2 SYGVKD. This CDR3 has 14 amino acids. CDR3 DNA: TGTGCCATCAGTGAAACAGGGAGCACAGATACGCAGTATTTT. It translates to CAISETGSTDTQYF.

This clonotype has just a few counts. The chain carries TRBV19 and TRBJ2-7; D is uncertain. In germline, CDR1 is LNHDA, CDR2 SQIVND (reference sequence). Between the trimmed V and J ends, which lost 5 bases and 7 bases, there was a span of 12 bases. This CDR3 has 12 amino acids. In DNA, the CDR3 is TGTGCCAGTAGTTTGGCGTATGGAGAGCAGTACTTC. It specifies CASSLAYGEQYF.

This clonotype was seen only a few times. The chain has TRBV25-1 and TRBJ1-2; no clear D. CDR1 MGHDK and CDR2 SYGVNS come from the germline V gene. CDR3 length: 14 residues. Trimming pared 1 base from V and 1 base from J, leaving 7 bases between. Written as DNA, the CDR3 is TGTGCCAGCAGTGAATCGATGTTTAACTATGGCTACACCTTC. Protein product: CASSESMFNYGYTF.

The table lists this clonotype with many counts. CDR3 residues: CASSLFRGSNQPQHF. The CDR3 DNA follows: TGTGCCAGCAGTTTATTCCGTGGATCCAATCAGCCCCAGCATTTT. V usage is TRBV27 and J usage is TRBJ1-5; D is undetermined. CDR3 length: 15 amino acids. Germline V gives CDR1 MNHEY, CDR2 SMNVEV (reference sequence). Trimming removed 1 base from V and 3 bases from J, with 10 bases in between.

Ten or more counts support this clonotype. The chain combines TRBV4-3 with TRBJ2-3; D is tentatively TRBD1 or TRBD2 (5 bases each). The CDR3 is made up of 17 amino acids. V was clipped by 4 bases and J by 4 bases, with 21 bases between them. CDR1 and CDR2 (germline): LGHNA, YSLEER. In DNA form, the CDR3 reads TGCGCCAGCAGCCGGGAGCCGGGACCCCGCCGGGCAGATACGCAGTATTTT. Amino acids: CASSREPGPRRADTQYF.

This clonotype showed up just a few times. The chain has TRBV27 and TRBJ2-7; unclear D gene. Looked up from germline, CDR1 is MNHEY and CDR2 is SMNVEV (reference sequence). The length of the CDR3 is 12 residues. Trimming left V 6 bases short and J 3 bases short, with 9 bases between. DNA of the CDR3: TGTGCCAGCAGCTCATACCGCTACGAGCAGTACTTC. This translates into CASSSYRYEQYF.

Turning to this clonotype: A much larger clone differs from this one at a single base, so this may be a read error. In DNA form, the CDR3 reads TGTGCCAGCAGCGCGGGGGTCAGGGCGGTTGAAGAGGCCCAGTACTTC. Protein sequence: CASSAGVRAVEEAQYF. V gene TRBV9 combines with J gene TRBJ2-5; the D gene is possibly TRBD2 (6 bases). Looked up from germline, CDR1 is SGDLS and CDR2 is YYNGEE. This CDR3 spans 16 amino acids. Based on the CDR3 plus reference TRBV9 and TRBJ2-5, the full variable domain is DSGVTQTPKHLITATGQRVTLRCSPRSGDLSVYWYQQSLDQGLQFLIQYYNGEERAKGNILERFSAQQFPDLHSELNLSSLELGDSALYFCASSAGVRAVEEAQYFGPGTRLLVL.

This clonotype was seen many times. The V and J genes are TRBV5-4 and TRBJ2-7, with 8 bases lining up with TRBD1. CDR3 size: 15 residues. The germline V gene encodes CDR1 SGHNT and CDR2 YYREEE (reference sequence). The J segment lost 3 bases and the V segment lost 4 bases, leaving 9 bases of the junction unmatched. CDR3: CASSLHPGGSYEQYF. The CDR3 region has the DNA TGTGCCAGCAGCCTACATCCAGGGGGCAGCTACGAGCAGTACTTC.

This clonotype has more than one count but fewer than ten. The chain recombines TRBV15 with TRBJ1-5, with 9 bases fitting TRBD1. The CDR3 is made up of 14 amino acids. Unmatched junction bases numbered 6, after V lost 5 bases and J lost 7 bases. Germline loops: CDR1 LNHNV, CDR2 YYDKDF (reference sequence). The CDR3 DNA is TGTGCCACCAGCCAGGACAGGGGCGGGCAGCCCCAGCATTTT. Residues: CATSQDRGGQPQHF.

This clonotype has a count of ten or more. The genes are TRBV6-2 or TRBV6-3 and TRBJ2-2; 9 bases are shared with TRBD1. V gave up 5 bases and J gave up 1 base; unmatched junction bases: 2. The CDR3 loop spans 15 amino acids. Germline CDR1 is MNHEY and CDR2 is SVGEGT. The CDR3: CASSRDRVNTGELFF. DNA for the CDR3: TGTGCCAGCAGTAGGGACAGGGTGAACACCGGGGAGCTGTTTTTT.

This clonotype showed up many times. The V call is TRBV4-1, the J call TRBJ1-1; no clear D. The CDR3 runs to 14 residues. Germline CDR1 reads MGHRA; CDR2 reads YSYEKL. Trimming took off 0 bases at V and 6 bases at J, with 11 bases between the two ends. The CDR3 DNA sequence: TGCGCCAGCAGCCAAGATTATACATCCCCTGAAGCTTTCTTT. This sequence encodes CASSQDYTSPEAFF.

This clonotype was seen at least ten times. The junction departs from the called germline gene at one end, perhaps through a read error. The chain is built from TRBV27 and TRBJ2-3; D is unclear. This CDR3 region has 13 residues. Germline V lookup: CDR1 MNHEY, CDR2 SMNVEV (reference sequence). The CDR3 coding sequence is TGCGCCAGCAGCACATCCAGCACAGATACGCAGTATTTT. It specifies CASSTSSTDTQYF.

This clonotype showed up just a few times. The rearrangement links TRBV28 to TRBJ2-4; 9 nucleotides agree with TRBD1. CDR3 length: 15 amino acids. Germline CDR1 is MDHEN and CDR2 is SYDVKM. Germline trimming cut 4 bases from V and 8 bases from J; bases unmatched to any gene: 9. The CDR3 loop reads CASSSQGAPQDIQYF. DNA for the CDR3: TGTGCCAGCAGTTCACAGGGGGCACCCCAGGACATTCAGTACTTC.

A few counts support this clonotype. At one end the junction does not follow the germline gene, possibly because of a read error. The V and J genes are TRBV14 and TRBJ1-4; 8 bases are a match to TRBD1. The CDR3 loop spans 16 amino acids. Germline V gene lookup returns CDR1 SGHDN and CDR2 FVKESK. CDR3 sequence (DNA): TGTGCCAGCAGCCAGCCCGGACAGGGTATTTATGAAAAACCGTTTTTT. Its protein is CASSQPGQGIYEKPFF.

This clonotype was detected many times. This chain connects TRBV7-9 to TRBJ1-1; no clear D. Trimming left V 5 bases short and J 2 bases short, with 15 bases between. The CDR3 extends over 15 amino acids. Germline values: CDR1 SEHNR, CDR2 FQNEAQ (reference sequence). The chain's CDR3 is CASSPVLGYNTEAFF. CDR3 nucleotide sequence: TGTGCCAGCAGCCCCGTTTTGGGGTACAACACTGAAGCTTTCTTT.

This clonotype came up many times. V usage is TRBV4-3 and J usage is TRBJ2-7; D not resolved. The ends were cut back, 4 bases at V and 6 bases at J, with 13 bases in the middle. The germline V gene has CDR1 LGHNA and CDR2 YSLEER. The CDR3 totals 13 residues. The DNA of the CDR3 is TGCGCCAGCAGCCCAAGAAAATGGGGCGAGCAGTACTTC. Translating it yields CASSPRKWGEQYF.

The J gene is TRBJ2-5, the V gene TRBV7-6; D unresolved. The CDR3 loop spans 13 amino acids. V was clipped by 4 bases and J by 4 bases, with 10 bases between them. Germline assignment: CDR1 SGHVS and CDR2 FNYEAQ. The CDR3 nucleotides are TGTGCCAGCAGCTGTTTGGGATCAGAGACCCAGTACTTC. The encoded protein is CASSCLGSETQYF.